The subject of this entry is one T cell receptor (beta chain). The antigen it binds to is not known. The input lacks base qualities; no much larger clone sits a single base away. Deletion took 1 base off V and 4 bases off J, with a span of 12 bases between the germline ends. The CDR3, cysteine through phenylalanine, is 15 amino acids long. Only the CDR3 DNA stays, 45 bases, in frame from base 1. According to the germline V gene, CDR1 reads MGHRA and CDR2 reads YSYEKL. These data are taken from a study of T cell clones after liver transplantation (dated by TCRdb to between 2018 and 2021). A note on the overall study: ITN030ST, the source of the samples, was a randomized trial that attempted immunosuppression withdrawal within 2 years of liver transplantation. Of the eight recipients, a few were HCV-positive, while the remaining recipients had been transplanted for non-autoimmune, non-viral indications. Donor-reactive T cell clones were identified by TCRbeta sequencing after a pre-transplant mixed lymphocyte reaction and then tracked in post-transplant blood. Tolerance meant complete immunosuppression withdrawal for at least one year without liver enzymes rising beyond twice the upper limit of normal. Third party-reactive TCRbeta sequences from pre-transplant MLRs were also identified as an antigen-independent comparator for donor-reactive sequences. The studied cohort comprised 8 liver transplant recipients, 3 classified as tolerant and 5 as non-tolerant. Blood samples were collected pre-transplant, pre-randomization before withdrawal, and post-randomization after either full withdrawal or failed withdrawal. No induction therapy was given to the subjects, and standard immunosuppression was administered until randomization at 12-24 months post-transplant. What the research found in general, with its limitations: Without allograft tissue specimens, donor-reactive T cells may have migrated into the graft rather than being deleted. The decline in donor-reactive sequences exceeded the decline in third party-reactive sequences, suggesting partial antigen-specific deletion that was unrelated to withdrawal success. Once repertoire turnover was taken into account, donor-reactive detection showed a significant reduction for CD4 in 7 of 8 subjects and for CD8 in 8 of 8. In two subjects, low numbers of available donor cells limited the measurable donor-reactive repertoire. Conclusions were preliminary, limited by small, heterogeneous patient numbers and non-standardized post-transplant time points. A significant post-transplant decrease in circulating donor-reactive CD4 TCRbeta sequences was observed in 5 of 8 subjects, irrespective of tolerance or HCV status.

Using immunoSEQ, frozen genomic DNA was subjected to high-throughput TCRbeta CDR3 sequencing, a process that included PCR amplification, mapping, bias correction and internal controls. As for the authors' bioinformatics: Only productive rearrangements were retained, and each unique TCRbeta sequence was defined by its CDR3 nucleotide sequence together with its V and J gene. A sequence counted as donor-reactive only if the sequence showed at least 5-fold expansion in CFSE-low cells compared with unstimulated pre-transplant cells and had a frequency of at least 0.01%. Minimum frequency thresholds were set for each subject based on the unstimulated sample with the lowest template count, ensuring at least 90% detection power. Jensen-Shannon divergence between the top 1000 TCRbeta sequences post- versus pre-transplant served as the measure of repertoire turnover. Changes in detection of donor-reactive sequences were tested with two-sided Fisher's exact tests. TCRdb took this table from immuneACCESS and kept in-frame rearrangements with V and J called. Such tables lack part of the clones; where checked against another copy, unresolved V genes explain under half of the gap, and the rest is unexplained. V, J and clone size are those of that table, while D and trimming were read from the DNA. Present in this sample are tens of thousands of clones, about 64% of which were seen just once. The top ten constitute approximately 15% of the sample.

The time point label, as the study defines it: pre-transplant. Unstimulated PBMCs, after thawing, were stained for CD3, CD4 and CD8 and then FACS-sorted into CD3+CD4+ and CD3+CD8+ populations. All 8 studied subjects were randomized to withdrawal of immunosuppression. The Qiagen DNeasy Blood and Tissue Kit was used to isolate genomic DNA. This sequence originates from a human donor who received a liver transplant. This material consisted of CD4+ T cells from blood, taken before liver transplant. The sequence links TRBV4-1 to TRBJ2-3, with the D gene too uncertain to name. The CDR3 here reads CASSQGTVRSDTQYF. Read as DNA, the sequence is TGCGCCAGCAGCCAAGGAACGGTAAGATCAGATACGCAGTATTTT.